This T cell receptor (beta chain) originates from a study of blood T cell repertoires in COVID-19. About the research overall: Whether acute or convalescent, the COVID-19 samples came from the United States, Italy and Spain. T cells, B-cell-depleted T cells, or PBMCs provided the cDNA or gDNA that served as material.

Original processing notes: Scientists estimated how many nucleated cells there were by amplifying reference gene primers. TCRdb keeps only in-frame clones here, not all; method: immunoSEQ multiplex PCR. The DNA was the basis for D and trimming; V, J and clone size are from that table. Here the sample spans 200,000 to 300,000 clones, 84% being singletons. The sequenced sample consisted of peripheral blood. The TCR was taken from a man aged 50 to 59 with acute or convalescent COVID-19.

CDR3 nucleotide sequence: TGTGCCAGTAGACAACAGGGGGAGCTTAAAAACATTCAGTACTTC. It specifies CASRQQGELKNIQYF. The chain joins TRBV19 to TRBJ2-4; 8 bases align to TRBD1. The CDR3 extends over 15 amino acids. CDR1 and CDR2 (germline): LNHDA, SQIVND (reference sequence). Germline trimming cut 6 bases from V and 4 bases from J; bases unmatched to any gene: 8.